The sequence of this T cell receptor (beta chain) was determined in a study of PD-1 blockade in mismatch repair-deficient tumors listed by TCRdb under 2017. Describing the broader study: Between late 2013 and September 2016, the trial enrolled roughly 80 consecutive patients with roughly twelve types of mismatch repair-deficient cancer, all of whom had received prior treatment and were progressing. Tumor-associated T cell clones were tracked in the peripheral blood of patients responding to PD-1 blockade by deep sequencing of TCR CDR3 regions. General findings and caveats noted by the study authors: After pembrolizumab, tumor-resident clones, which were often undetectable in blood before treatment, expanded rapidly and then contracted, generally ahead of radiologic responses.

V drops 0 bases and J drops 5 bases, leaving 8 bases in between. CDR1 LNHNV and CDR2 YYDKDF are derived from the germline V gene (reference sequence). Counted from cysteine to phenylalanine, this CDR3 has 14 amino acids. Only the CDR3 DNA is retained, 42 bases long and in frame from the first base. For every enrolled patient, mismatch repair deficiency was confirmed by either polymerase chain reaction or immunohistochemistry. TCR sequencing was performed for a few patients who responded to pembrolizumab therapy. The phase II trial prospectively tested pembrolizumab PD-1 blockade in advanced mismatch repair-deficient cancers regardless of tissue of origin. Peripheral blood T cell samples were serially collected before and at multiple times after PD-1 blockade was started. The timing of each blood sample was reported as weeks after the first dose of pembrolizumab. The library relied on the immunoSEQ multiplex PCR assay. In its TCRdb copy, this immuneACCESS table keeps in-frame sequences only and misses some clones. Where compared with another copy, unresolved V genes explain less than half of these, and the others have no known cause. The sample records 30,000 to 40,000 clones, around 84% of which are singletons. The ten largest clones represent roughly 3.5% of the sample.

As regards this clone: The target of this receptor is not known. No base quality values were provided; no much bigger clone lies one nucleotide off.

The specimen was peripheral blood, collected approximately 78 weeks after starting pembrolizumab. This clonotype was obtained from an adult with mismatch repair-deficient cancer. The sequence is built from TRBV15 and TRBJ1-5, with TRBD1 tentatively as D gene (5 bases match). This receptor has the CDR3 CATSRDAGDQPQHF. The nucleotide sequence reads TGTGCCACCAGCAGAGATGCGGGGGATCAGCCCCAGCATTTT.